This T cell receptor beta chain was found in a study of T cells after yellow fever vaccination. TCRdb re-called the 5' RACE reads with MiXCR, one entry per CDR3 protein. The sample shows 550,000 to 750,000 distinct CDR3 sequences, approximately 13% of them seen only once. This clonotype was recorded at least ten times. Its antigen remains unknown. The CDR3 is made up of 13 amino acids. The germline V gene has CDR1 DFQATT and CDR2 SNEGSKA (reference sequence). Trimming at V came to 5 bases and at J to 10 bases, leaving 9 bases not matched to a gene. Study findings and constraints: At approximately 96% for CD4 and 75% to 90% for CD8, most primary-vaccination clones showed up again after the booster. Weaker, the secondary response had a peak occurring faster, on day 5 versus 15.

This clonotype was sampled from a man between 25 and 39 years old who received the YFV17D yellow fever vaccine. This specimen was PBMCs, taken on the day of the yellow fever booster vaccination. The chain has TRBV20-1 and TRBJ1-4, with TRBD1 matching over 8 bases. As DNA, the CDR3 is TGCAGTGCTGCGGACAGGGCATCTCCAAAACTGTTTTTT. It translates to CSAADRASPKLFF.